Below, one T cell receptor beta chain is given with its context. Antigen: not known. This specimen belongs to a study of blood T cells in healthy people across ages. Study-wide findings and caveats: A roughly linear age-dependent decrease characterized TCR beta diversity per million T cells. Diversity figures derived from one million T cells were judged to underestimate the true value.

The authors ran a second PCR of 7 to 11 cycles using a sample-barcoded 5' primer and a J-beta primer mix. TCRdb processed the 5' RACE reads anew with MiXCR; each CDR3 protein has one entry. The sample consists of over a million distinct CDR3 sequences, roughly 64% of them appearing once. The length of the CDR3 is 13 residues. The V and J ends lost 4 bases and 6 bases respectively, with 12 bases between them. Germline V CDR1 and CDR2: MNHEY, SMNVEV (reference sequence). This receptor was obtained from a man between 18 and 29 years old in good health. Sequenced input: blood. The genes are TRBV27 and TRBJ1-2; D is unresolved. CDR3 sequence (DNA): TGTGCCAGCAGTTCGGACCGCGGCCATGGCTACACCTTC. It encodes CASSSDRGHGYTF.